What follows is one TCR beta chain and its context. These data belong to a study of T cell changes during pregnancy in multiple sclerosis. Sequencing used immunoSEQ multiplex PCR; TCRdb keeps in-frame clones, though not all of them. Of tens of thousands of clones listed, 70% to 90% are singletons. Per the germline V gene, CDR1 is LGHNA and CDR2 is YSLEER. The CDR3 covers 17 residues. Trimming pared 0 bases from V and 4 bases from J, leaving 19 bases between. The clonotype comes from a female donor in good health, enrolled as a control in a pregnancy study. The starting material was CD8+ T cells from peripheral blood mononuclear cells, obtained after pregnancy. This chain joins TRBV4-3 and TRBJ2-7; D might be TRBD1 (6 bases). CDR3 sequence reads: CASSQEPTGLYVYEQYF. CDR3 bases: TGCGCCAGCAGCCAAGAACCGACAGGCTTATACGTATACGAGCAGTACTTC.